This T cell receptor beta chain was retrieved from a study of memory B cells and T cells in multiple sclerosis. The study, taken as a whole, reports: Compartments had unequal clone-set sizes, affecting shared clonotype counts.

Only in-frame clones appear in the TCRdb table, and some are missing; sequencing was by immunoSEQ multiplex PCR. This table holds 13,000 to 15,000 clones, about 70% found once. This CDR3 comprises 14 residues. Germline-derived CDR1 and CDR2 are LNHDA and SQIVND (reference sequence). Trimming took 7 bases from V and 1 from J, leaving 13 bases between them. This clone occurred a few times. Antigen specificity is unknown. The V and J genes are TRBV19 and TRBJ1-1; tentatively, D is TRBD1 (5 bases). Sequenced material: memory (CD45RO+) CD4+ T cells from blood. This TCR was sampled from a human donor with multiple sclerosis. CDR3 nucleotide sequence: TGTGCCAGTACCTCCCAGGGTGGGAACACTGAAGCTTTCTTT. Its protein product is CASTSQGGNTEAFF.